The rows below give T cell receptor beta chains drawn from one sample of a study of T cells after yellow fever vaccination. Via MiXCR, TCRdb re-called the 5' RACE reads, giving one row per CDR3 protein. Of under 250,000 distinct CDR3 sequences listed, 3.2% are singletons. The sequencing used CD4+ T cells sorted from PBMCs, collected 10 days after the yellow fever booster vaccination. These receptors were collected from a young man who received the YFV17D yellow fever vaccine. Both conserved end residues are part of each CDR3. A D gene is named only where the DNA matches it firmly. Size values are once, few and many counts, or a class for expanded clones, and some rows have none.

>NA|TRBJ1-1|TRBV6-5|NA
TGTGCCAGCAGTTACTCGAGACCAACAACTGAAGCTTTCTTT
CASSYSRPTTEAFF
>NA|TRBJ2-3|TRBV2|few
TGTGCCAGCAGGAGACAGGCCTCAAGAACAGATACGCAGTATTTT
CASRRQASRTDTQYF
>TRBD2|TRBJ2-5|TRBV5-4|few
TGTGCCAGCAGCGCGACGGCGAGCGGGGGGGCGGAGACCCAGTACTTC
CASSATASGGAETQYF
>NA|TRBJ2-7|TRBV7-9|few
TGTGCCAGCAGTCCGCAGGGACCCTCCTACGAGCAGTACTTC
CASSPQGPSYEQYF
>NA|TRBJ1-2|TRBV20-1|few
TGCAGTGCTAGAGTGGGACAAAAAGGAGGCTACACCTTC
CSARVGQKGGYTF
>TRBD2|TRBJ2-7|TRBV5-1|many
TGCGCCAGCAGCCAGGCGGGGGTTGTAACCTACGAGCAGTACTTC
CASSQAGVVTYEQYF
>NA|TRBJ2-7|TRBV20-1|many
TGCAGTGCTCGAAACACGGGGGTAGACGAGCAGTACTTC
CSARNTGVDEQYF
>TRBD1|TRBJ1-2|TRBV5-1|many
TGCGCCAGCAGCGGGACAGGGCTTCGCTCCTATGGCTACACCTTC
CASSGTGLRSYGYTF
>TRBD2|TRBJ2-3|TRBV4-2|many
TGTGCCAGCAGCCAAGCACTAGCGGGAGCCACAGATACGCAGTATTTT
CASSQALAGATDTQYF
>NA|TRBJ2-3|TRBV4-3|many
TGCGCCAGCAGCCAATACCCAACTAGCACAGATACGCAGTATTTT
CASSQYPTSTDTQYF
>NA|TRBJ1-1|TRBV5-6|few
TGTGCCAGCCACCACAGGGTTCGCGGTGAAGCTTTCTTT
CASHHRVRGEAFF
>TRBD1|TRBJ1-6|TRBV12-3/TRBV12-4|few
TGTGCCAGCACCCTGACAGGGGTAAATTCACCCCTCCACTTT
CASTLTGVNSPLHF
>NA|TRBJ1-5|TRBV15|many
TGTGCCACCAGCAGAGATCGGGAACGGGCAGGAGGGCAGCCCCAGCATTTT
CATSRDRERAGGQPQHF
>TRBD1|TRBJ1-1|TRBV29-1|NA
TGCAGCGTCAAAGGGACAGGGAGAGCTTTCTTT
CSVKGTGRAFF
>NA|TRBJ1-2|TRBV7-2|many
TGTGCCAGCAGCGGTCGGGGGGCGAACTATGGCTACACCTTC
CASSGRGANYGYTF
>TRBD1|TRBJ1-2|TRBV4-1|few
TGCGCCAGCAGCCCTGCTACGGGACAGGGTATCGGTGGCTACACCTTC
CASSPATGQGIGGYTF
>TRBD1|TRBJ1-5|TRBV2|few
TGTGCCAGCTCCAGGGAGGGGACAGGCAATCAGCCCCAGCATTTT
CASSREGTGNQPQHF
>NA|TRBJ2-3|TRBV18|many
TGTGCCAGCTCACCACTTAGCACAGATACGCAGTATTTT
CASSPLSTDTQYF
>TRBD1|TRBJ1-5|TRBV5-8|many
TGTGCCAGCAGCCAGGAGGGGCCAGGGGGCGGTCAGCCCCAGCATTTT
CASSQEGPGGGQPQHF
>NA|TRBJ1-2|TRBV29-1|few
TGCAGCGTTGGTCGGGGTGACTATGGCTACACCTTC
CSVGRGDYGYTF
>TRBD1|TRBJ1-4|TRBV5-8|NA
TGTGCCAGCAGCTCGGACGGGACAGGGGGTGAAAAACTGTTTTTT
CASSSDGTGGEKLFF
>NA|TRBJ2-5|TRBV7-9|many
TGTGCCAGCAGCCCCCGGGGCCTAGAGACCCAGTACTTC
CASSPRGLETQYF
>NA|TRBJ1-1|TRBV29-1|few
TGCAGCGTTTGGACGGGGAACACTGAAGCTTTCTTT
CSVWTGNTEAFF
>NA|TRBJ1-2|TRBV20-1|few
NA
CSARVGAGSRTIF
>NA|TRBJ1-5|TRBV4-2|many
TGTGCCAGCAGCCAAGATTCAGGGGAGGGACATCAGCCCCAGCATTTT
CASSQDSGEGHQPQHF
>TRBD2|TRBJ2-1|TRBV4-2|few
TGTGCCAGCAGCCTCATAGCGGGGGGGTACAGTGAGCAGTTCTTC
CASSLIAGGYSEQFF
>TRBD1|TRBJ2-3|TRBV5-5|many
TGTGCCAGCAGCTTGGTGACAGGGGGTCTTAGCACAGATACGCAGTATTTT
CASSLVTGGLSTDTQYF